This passage covers 9 T cell receptor beta chains from one sample sequenced in a study of blood T cells in healthy people across ages. The authors ran a second PCR of 7 to 11 cycles using a sample-barcoded 5' primer and a J-beta primer mix. TCRdb reanalysed the 5' RACE reads using MiXCR and keeps one entry per CDR3 protein. The sample holds 1.5 million or so distinct CDR3 sequences, roughly two fifths seen once. Material: blood. All receptors come from a woman under 30 in good health.

The chain has TRBV20-1 and TRBJ2-5; D uncertain. V dropped 0 bases and J dropped 11 bases, with 16 bases sitting between them. This CDR3 has 13 residues. Per germline, CDR1 DFQATT and CDR2 SNEGSKA (reference sequence). The CDR3 here is CSARDANYNEQYF. The CDR3 DNA reads TGCAGTGCTAGAGACGCTAACTACAATGAGCAGTACTTC.

This sequence joins TRBV12-3 or TRBV12-4 and TRBJ2-7; 8 bases agree with TRBD2. Trimming at V came to 3 bases and at J to 3 bases, leaving 10 bases not matched to a gene. CDR3 length: 16 amino acids. The CDR3 reads CASSFYAGGSIYEQYF. DNA for the CDR3: TGTGCCAGCAGTTTTTATGCGGGAGGAAGTATCTACGAGCAGTACTTC.

CDR3 nucleotide sequence: TGCAGCGTTGCCGTCTCTTCCGTAGCTAGCGGGGGATTGAGGAACAATGAGCAGTTCTTC. Translation gives CSVAVSSVASGGLRNNEQFF. V gene TRBV29-1 combines with J gene TRBJ2-1; 10 bases align to TRBD2. Trimming took 4 bases from V and 5 from J; bases not matched to a gene: 23. The CDR3 is 20 residues long. Germline V gene sequence: CDR1 SQVTM, CDR2 ANQGSEA.

The chain links TRBV27 to TRBJ1-4, with 8 bases fitting TRBD1. Looked up from germline, CDR1 is MNHEY and CDR2 is SMNVEV (reference sequence). V was pared by 2 bases and J by 6 bases, with 5 bases of the junction left unmatched. This CDR3 has 15 residues. CDR3 nucleotide sequence: TGTGCCAGCAGTTTAAAGGGACAGGCACATGAAAAACTGTTTTTT. Encoded protein: CASSLKGQAHEKLFF.

The rearrangement uses TRBV25-1 and TRBJ2-4; D is undetermined. The DNA matches TRBJ2-5 better at its end, which makes the J call doubtful. The germline gives CDR1 MGHDK, CDR2 SYGVNS. The length of the CDR3 is 15 residues. CDR3 residues: CASSEYGGNQETQYF. The CDR3 DNA sequence: TGTGCCAGCAGTGAATACGGCGGTAACCAAGAGACCCAGTACTTC.

About this clonotype itself: An end of the junction differs from the germline gene, which may be a read error. DNA of the CDR3: TGTGCCAGCAGTGAAGAAGTAACAGTCCAAGAGGCCCAGTACTTC. Translating gives CASSEEVTVQEAQYF. The V and J genes are TRBV6-1 and TRBJ2-5; D is uncertain. CDR1 and CDR2 (germline): MNHNS, SASEGT. This CDR3 contains 15 residues.

J is TRBJ2-1 and V is TRBV14; D gene uncertain. V was cut by 4 bases and J by 10 bases, with 17 bases left in between. This CDR3 comprises 14 residues. The germline V gene has CDR1 SGHDN and CDR2 FVKESK. For the CDR3, the DNA is TGTGCCAGCAGCCCCCCCTCTGTTATAGGGGAGCAGTTCTTC. This codes for CASSPPSVIGEQFF.

The chain has TRBV28 and TRBJ1-2, with TRBD1 matching over 11 bases. The V gene's germline CDR1 is MDHEN and CDR2 SYDVKM. The CDR3 runs to 15 residues. Trimming at V came to 6 bases and at J to 4 bases, leaving 7 bases not matched to a gene. CDR3 nucleotides: TGTGCCAGCAGGACCCCCGGGACAGGGGGCTATGGCTACACCTTC. Amino acid sequence: CASRTPGTGGYGYTF.

This clonotype appeared a few times. A much larger clone is a single base away; this may be a read error. This chain joins TRBV14 and TRBJ2-3; D gene unclear. Per the germline V gene, CDR1 is SGHDN and CDR2 is FVKESK. CDR3 size: 12 residues. This CDR3 reads CASSLVTATQYF. The CDR3 coding sequence is TGTGCCAGCAGCTTAGTCACAGCTACGCAGTATTTT.